These T cell receptor beta chains were read from a single sample in a study of CD8+ T cells in alopecia areata. Profiling relied on immunoSEQ multiplex PCR, and the TCRdb table lists in-frame clones only, not all of them. There are about 190,000 clones in the sample; about three fifths occur only once, and around 0.69% lies in the top ten. The sample was CD4+ T cells sorted from blood, taken at week 4, from a patient treated with tofacitinib. The receptors come from a human donor with alopecia areata. Both conserved end residues are part of each CDR3. A D gene is named only where the DNA matches it firmly. Some rows have no size entry. The others give once, few or many, or a class for an expanded clone.

>.|.|TRBV7-8|TRBJ1-2
TGTGCCAGCAGCTCCCGGACAGCAGGCTATGGCTACACCTTC
CASSSRTAGYGYTF
>once|.|TRBV29-1|TRBJ1-5
TGCAGCGTTAGGACAGAAGGCAATCAGCCCCAGCATTTT
CSVRTEGNQPQHF
>few|.|TRBV29-1|TRBJ2-3
TGCAGCGTTGAAGTGTCTAGCGCTAAAACGCAGTATTTT
CSVEVSSAKTQYF
>.|TRBD1|TRBV29-1|TRBJ2-3
TGCAGCCTCCGGACAGGCCTGAGCACAGATACGCAGTATTTT
CSLRTGLSTDTQYF
>.|.|TRBV20-1|TRBJ2-5
TGCAGTGCTAGCGGGGACGGGACCCAGTACTTC
CSASGDGTQYF
>.|TRBD1|TRBV29-1|TRBJ1-3
TGCAGCGCCCGGGACAGGTCCTTCAGGGGAGGAAACACCATATATTTT
CSARDRSFRGGNTIYF
>.|.|TRBV5-1|TRBJ1-1
TGCGCCAGCAGCCCCGGAGTGGGCCCCCGGAAATATGAAGCTTTCTTT
CASSPGVGPRKYEAFF
>once|.|TRBV7-3|TRBJ2-5
TGTGCCAGCAGCTTGACTAGGCAGGAGACCCAGTACTTC
CASSLTRQETQYF
>few|.|TRBV2|TRBJ1-1
TGTGCCAGCAGTGCAGACAGGAGTGTCGCTGAAGCTTTCTTT
CASSADRSVAEAFF
>few|.|TRBV7-6|TRBJ1-4
TGTGCCAGCAGCGATAGTCCGGGAGCCCGGGTTTTT
CASSDSPGARVF
>few|TRBD2|TRBV11-2|TRBJ2-1
TGTGCCAGCCGCCCCACTAGCGGGCTGTACAATGAGCAGTTCTTC
CASRPTSGLYNEQFF
>.|TRBD1|TRBV7-9|TRBJ2-7
TGTGCCAGCAGCTTACTTGGGACAGGGGGGATCGACGAGCAGTACTTC
CASSLLGTGGIDEQYF
>.|.|TRBV5-8|TRBJ2-2
TGTGCCAGCAGGCGTGGTGGTACCGGGGAGCTGTTTTTT
CASRRGGTGELFF
>once|.|TRBV28|TRBJ2-5
TGTGCCAGCAGAAAACCCCCTCCCGGCAAACAAGAGACCCAGTACTTC
CASRKPPPGKQETQYF
>.|.|TRBV2|TRBJ2-1
TGTGCCACCGTCCGGGACCTAATGGGCAATGAGCAGTTCTTC
CATVRDLMGNEQFF
>.|TRBD1|TRBV7-2|TRBJ2-7
TGTGCCAGCAGCTTGCAGGGACAGGGTTCCTACGAGCAGTACTTC
CASSLQGQGSYEQYF
>.|TRBD2|TRBV29-1|TRBJ2-1
TGCAGCGCGGGACTAAGCTCCTACAATGAGCAGTTCTTC
CSAGLSSYNEQFF
>.|.|TRBV28|TRBJ2-6
TGTGCCAGCACCGGGAAGGGGGCCAACGTCCTGACTTTC
CASTGKGANVLTF
>.|.|TRBV29-1|TRBJ1-2
TGCAGCGCAGTTGAGGGGGGGGCCTCTGGTTACACCTTC
CSAVEGGASGYTF
>once|TRBD2|TRBV30|TRBJ2-3
TGTGCCTGGAGAGCGGGAGGGCATGGAGATACGCAGTATTTT
CAWRAGGHGDTQYF
>.|TRBD2|TRBV5-1|TRBJ2-2
TGCGCCAGCAGATTAAGCGGGAGGGAGAACACCGGGGAGCTGTTTTTT
CASRLSGRENTGELFF
>few|.|TRBV7-9|TRBJ1-5
TGTGCCAGCAGCTTGGACGGTCCCCCCCAGCATTTT
CASSLDGPPQHF
>.|TRBD2|TRBV2|TRBJ2-2
TGTGCCAGCAGAGTAGGACTAGCGGACGGGGAGCTGTTTTTT
CASRVGLADGELFF
>.|TRBD2|TRBV7-2|TRBJ2-3
TGTGCCAGCAGCTCGCCAACTAGCGGGAGGGCCCCAGATACGCAGTATTTT
CASSSPTSGRAPDTQYF
>.|.|TRBV7-2|TRBJ2-2
TGTGCCAGCAGCTTAGGACCTCGGGGCGGGGAGCTGTTTTTT
CASSLGPRGGELFF
>.|TRBD1|TRBV7-2|TRBJ1-2
TGTGCCAGCAGCTCAATTCCGGGACAGGGAACCTATGGCTACACCTTC
CASSSIPGQGTYGYTF
>.|.|TRBV11-2|TRBJ2-5
TGTGCCAGCAGCCAACCGGGGCGGAGTGAGCAGACCCAGTACTTC
CASSQPGRSEQTQYF
>.|TRBD1|TRBV7-9|TRBJ1-1
TGTGCCAGCAGCCTACTACAGGGGCTTGAAGCTTTCTTT
CASSLLQGLEAFF
>.|TRBD1|TRBV2|TRBJ2-4
TGTGCCAGCAGCCAGGACAGGGGGGACATTCAGTACTTC
CASSQDRGDIQYF
>.|TRBD2|TRBV30|TRBJ2-1
TGTGCCTGGAAGACCGTATCGGGACTAGCGGGTCGTGAGCAGTTCTTC
CAWKTVSGLAGREQFF
>.|.|TRBV28|TRBJ2-2
TGTGCCAGCAACAACCTTAACACCGGGGAGCTGTTTTTT
CASNNLNTGELFF
>.|.|TRBV10-3|TRBJ2-1
TGTGCCATCAGTGGGTGGCAGGGTTCCTACAATGAGCAGTTCTTC
CAISGWQGSYNEQFF
>.|.|TRBV11-2|TRBJ2-5
TGTGCCAGCAGCTTAATGGAAGAGACCCAGTACTTC
CASSLMEETQYF
>.|TRBD2|TRBV2|TRBJ2-7
TGTGCCAGCAGCCCGGGGGCGGGAGGGGTCTACGAGCAGTACTTC
CASSPGAGGVYEQYF
>.|.|TRBV23-1|TRBJ1-1
TGCGCCAGCAGTCAAGGACAGAGGGCTGAAGCTTTCTTT
CASSQGQRAEAFF
>.|.|TRBV5-1|TRBJ1-2
TGCGCCAGCAGCGGGGGGACCGCGGGTGACTATGGCTACACCTTC
CASSGGTAGDYGYTF
>few|TRBD2|TRBV5-6|TRBJ2-1
TGTGCCAGCAGCCTACTAGCGGGCGCACGTCTATACAATGAGCAGTTCTTC
CASSLLAGARLYNEQFF
>.|TRBD1|TRBV6-6|TRBJ2-7
TGTGCCAGCAGAGACGGGACAGGGTCTGGCGAGCAGTACTTC
CASRDGTGSGEQYF
>.|TRBD1|TRBV2|TRBJ1-2
TGTGCCAGCACCCCACAGGGGGCCGTTGGCTATGGCTACACCTTC
CASTPQGAVGYGYTF
>.|.|TRBV19|TRBJ2-7
TGTGCCAGTAGTATACCGGGACTTACCTACGAGCAGTACTTC
CASSIPGLTYEQYF
>.|TRBD2|TRBV15|TRBJ2-1
TGTGCCACCAGCAGAAGGAGGACTAGCGGGCCGCTCTACAATGAGCAGTTCTTC
CATSRRRTSGPLYNEQFF
>.|TRBD2|TRBV28|TRBJ2-7
TGTGCCAGCAGTCCCCAGGGACTAGCGGGAGTTCAGTACTTC
CASSPQGLAGVQYF
>.|.|TRBV29-1|TRBJ2-1
TGCAGCGTTGATAACGAGCAGTTCTTC
CSVDNEQFF
>once|.|TRBV6-5|TRBJ2-7
TGTGCCAGCACAGGGGATACCGAGCAGTACTTC
CASTGDTEQYF
>.|.|TRBV29-1|TRBJ2-3
TGCAGCGTTGATCAGGCGGCGGGCCCAGATACGCAGTATTTT
CSVDQAAGPDTQYF
>.|TRBD1|TRBV5-1|TRBJ2-1
TGCGCCAGCAGCTTTGGACAGGCCAATGAGCAGTTCTTC
CASSFGQANEQFF
>few|.|TRBV27|TRBJ2-4
TGTGCCAGCAGTTTAACCAGCACAGGGGCCAAAAACATTCAGTACTTC
CASSLTSTGAKNIQYF
>once|TRBD1|TRBV15|TRBJ2-5
TGTGCCACCAGCACCGGGACAGGGAGGCAAGAGACCCAGTACTTC
CATSTGTGRQETQYF
>.|TRBD2|TRBV7-8|TRBJ2-3
TGTGCCAGCAGTCCGGGACTAGCTCCAGATACGCAGTATTTT
CASSPGLAPDTQYF
>.|TRBD2|TRBV29-1|TRBJ2-3
TGCAGCCCCCATGGACTAGCGGGGGATACGCAGTATTTT
CSPHGLAGDTQYF
>.|.|TRBV7-3|TRBJ2-5
TGTGCCAGCAGCTTGAGTAGGGAAGAGACCCAGTACTTC
CASSLSREETQYF
>.|TRBD2|TRBV5-4|TRBJ2-2
TGTGCCAGCAGCTCACTAGCGGGAGACACCGGGGAGCTGTTTTTT
CASSSLAGDTGELFF
>.|.|TRBV29-1|TRBJ2-1
TGCAGCGTTGTACAGATTGAGCAGTTCTTC
CSVVQIEQFF